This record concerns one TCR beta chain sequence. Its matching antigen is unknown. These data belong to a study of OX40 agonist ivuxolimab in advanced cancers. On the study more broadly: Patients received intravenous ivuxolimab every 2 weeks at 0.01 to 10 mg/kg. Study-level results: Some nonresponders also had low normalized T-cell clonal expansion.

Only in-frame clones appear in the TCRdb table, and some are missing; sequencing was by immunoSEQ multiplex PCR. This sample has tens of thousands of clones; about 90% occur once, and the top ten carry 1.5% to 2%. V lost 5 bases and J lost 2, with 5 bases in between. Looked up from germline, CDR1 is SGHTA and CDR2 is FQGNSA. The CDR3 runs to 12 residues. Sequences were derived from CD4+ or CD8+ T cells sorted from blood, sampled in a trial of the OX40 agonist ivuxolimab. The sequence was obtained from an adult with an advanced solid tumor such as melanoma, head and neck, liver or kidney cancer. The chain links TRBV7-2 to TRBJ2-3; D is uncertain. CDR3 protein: CASSVNTDTQYF. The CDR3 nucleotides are TGTGCCAGCAGCGTAAACACAGATACGCAGTATTTT.